These 32 T cell receptor beta chains originate from one sample sequenced in a study of T cell clonality in common variable immunodeficiency. Study outcomes and limitations: Fewer deletions and N-nucleotide insertions were reportedly seen in common variable immunodeficiency TCR beta sequences.

Sequenced by immunoSEQ multiplex PCR; TCRdb stores in-frame clones only, minus some. Recorded here are about 15,000 clones; the top ten clones represent roughly 5.2%. These TCRs' antigens remain unknown. Input material: peripheral blood mononuclear cells. The source of these receptors is a human donor with common variable immunodeficiency.

Comment on this clone: The read stops 3 residues short of the end of the CDR3; the missing end is completed from the germline J gene. The rearrangement joins TRBV19 to TRBJ2-3, with 9 bases that match TRBD1. V shed 3 bases and J 7 bases; nucleotides not matched to a gene: 5. The V gene's germline CDR1 is LNHDA and CDR2 SQIVND (reference sequence). The CDR3 is 14 residues long. The sequenced part of the CDR3 DNA is TGTGCCAGTAGTATCACAGGGGGCCTGAATACG. This translates into CASSITGGLNT. The entire CDR3 is CASSITGGLNTQYF.

Of note for this clone: Sequencing ends 3 residues short of the CDR3 end; the germline J gene provides the rest. The V and J genes are TRBV7-9 and TRBJ1-6; maybe TRBD1 (6 bases). CDR3 size: 15 residues. V shed 1 base and J shed 5 bases, with 9 bases lying between them. Germline V gene sequence: CDR1 SEHNR, CDR2 FQNEAQ (reference sequence). The CDR3 reads CASSLDQGNNSPLHF. CDR3 DNA (partial): TGTGCCAGCAGCTTAGACCAGGGGAATAATTCACCC.

With respect to this clone: The CDR3 extends 3 residues past the end of the read, so its final part is completed from the germline J gene. The chain joins TRBV20-1 to TRBJ2-5, with TRBD2 matching over 15 bases. V was pared by 1 base and J by 2 bases, with 8 bases of the junction left unmatched. Germline CDR1 is DFQATT and CDR2 is SNEGSKA (reference sequence). CDR3 length: 18 amino acids. CDR3 residues: CSARGRGTSGRTQETQYF. Partial CDR3 DNA: TGCAGTGCTAGAGGACGTGGGACTAGCGGGAGGACGCAAGAGACC.

Details on this clone: The CDR3 goes on 3 residues after the read ends, and that part is filled in from the germline J gene. The chain is built from TRBV13 and TRBJ2-7; 10 bases line up with TRBD2. Trimming removed 3 bases from V and 2 bases from J; junction bases left unmatched: 4. This CDR3 region has 15 residues. The V gene's germline CDR1 is PRHDT and CDR2 FYEKMQ (reference sequence). CDR3 DNA, as far as it was read: TGTGCCAGCAGCTTTCGCAGCGGGGGGGCCTACGAG. It translates to CASSFRSGGAYE. The entire CDR3 protein reads CASSFRSGGAYEQYF.

About this clone itself: Read data end 3 residues before the CDR3 end; the end is taken from the germline J gene. The chain links TRBV9 to TRBJ2-3, with a possible D match to TRBD2 (6 bases). Germline V lookup: CDR1 SGDLS, CDR2 YYNGEE. The CDR3 consists of 15 residues. Trimming took 0 bases from V and 6 from J, leaving 14 bases between them. The CDR3 loop is CASSVVEGRGDTQYF. The sequenced part of the CDR3 DNA is TGTGCCAGCAGCGTAGTGGAGGGGAGAGGGGATACG.

For this clone: Read data end 3 residues before the CDR3 end; the end is taken from the germline J gene. The chain joins TRBV30 to TRBJ2-4; 9 positions agree with TRBD2. This CDR3 is 16 amino acids long. V lost 5 bases, J lost 0 bases, and 8 bases stayed unmatched. Germline assignment: CDR1 GTSNPN and CDR2 SVGIG (reference sequence). CDR3 DNA, as far as it was read: TGTGCCTGGGGGGCTTCACTAGCGGGAGCCAAAAACATT. Amino acids: CAWGASLAGAKNI. The complete CDR3 reads CAWGASLAGAKNIQYF.

For this clone: Read data end 3 residues before the CDR3 end; the end is taken from the germline J gene. The chain is built from TRBV2 and TRBJ2-7; TRBD2 matches at 8 bases. This CDR3 region has 14 residues. The V segment lost 6 bases and the J segment 3 bases; nucleotides outside the gene matches: 7. Germline assignment: CDR1 SNHLY and CDR2 FYNNEI. The CDR3 sequence is CASSDPRGDYEQYF. Partial CDR3 DNA: TGTGCCAGCAGCGACCCGCGGGGGGACTACGAG.

Notes on this clone: The read gets to within 3 residues of the CDR3 end, and the germline J gene fills in the rest. The gene calls are TRBV7-8 and TRBJ2-6, with D perhaps matching TRBD1 (6 bases). CDR3 size: 15 residues. Deletions cut 5 bases from V and 4 bases from J, with 12 bases between. Looked up from germline, CDR1 is SGHVS and CDR2 is FQNEAQ. The covered CDR3 bases are TGTGCCAGCAGCCAAGAGGGGGTCGGGGCCAACGTC. It is translated as CASSQEGVGANV. The whole CDR3 protein reads CASSQEGVGANVLTF. The entire variable domain, with the rest obtained from reference TRBV7-8 and TRBJ2-6, is as follows: GAGVSQSPRYKVAKRGQDVALRCDPISGHVSLFWYQQALGQGPEFLTYFQNEAQLDKSGLPSDRFFAERPEGSVSTLKIQRTQQEDSAVYLCASSQEGVGANVLTFGAGSRLTVL.

Concerning this clone itself: The read gets to within 3 residues of the CDR3 end, and the germline J gene fills in the rest. The chain carries TRBV4-1 and TRBJ2-1; 7 nucleotides align to TRBD2. The CDR3 has 15 amino acids. Per germline, CDR1 MGHRA and CDR2 YSYEKL. Trimming removed 0 bases from V and 4 bases from J; junction bases left unmatched: 3. This CDR3 is CASSQELAPYNEQFF. Incomplete CDR3 DNA: TGCGCCAGCAGCCAAGAACTAGCGCCTTACAATGAG.

To note about this clone: The CDR3 is cut off 3 residues early in the read; its end comes from the germline J gene. The gene calls are TRBV20-1 and TRBJ2-7; D unclear. The length of the CDR3 is 13 residues. Germline loops: CDR1 DFQATT, CDR2 SNEGSKA (reference sequence). V was shortened by 3 bases and J by 0 bases, with 9 bases between the two germline ends. The part of the CDR3 DNA that was read is TGCAGTGCTAGGGCAACAGACTCCTACGAG. This codes for CSARATDSYE. Given in full, the CDR3 is CSARATDSYEQYF.

On this clone itself: The read ends 3 residues before the CDR3 terminus; that terminus is restored from the germline J gene. The chain recombines TRBV19 with TRBJ2-3, with TRBD2 matching 12 bases. The CDR3 extends over 16 amino acids. The ends lost 5 bases at V and 7 bases at J; junction bases unmatched: 10. Germline CDR1 LNHDA, CDR2 SQIVND (reference sequence). CDR3 DNA, as far as it was read: TGTGCCAGTAGTGTGTCCCCTAGCGGGGGGGCGAATACG. This gives the protein CASSVSPSGGANT. The CDR3 as a whole reads CASSVSPSGGANTQYF.

With regard to this clone: Sequencing ends 3 residues short of the CDR3 end; the germline J gene provides the rest. The V gene is TRBV6-9, the J gene TRBJ2-5, with 8 bases fitting TRBD2. The CDR3 runs to 16 residues. Germline loops: CDR1 MNHGY, CDR2 SVAAGI. V dropped 11 bases and J dropped 4; count of bases not matched to a gene: 18. The sequenced part of the CDR3 DNA is TGTGCCGGACCGAATGTCCAGAGCGGGGGCGTAGAGACC. Its protein product is CAGPNVQSGGVET. The whole CDR3 protein reads CAGPNVQSGGVETQYF.

In the case of this clone: The read is 3 residues too short to cover the CDR3 end, so that end is filled in from the germline J gene. J is TRBJ1-3 and V is TRBV7-2; perhaps TRBD1 as D (5 bases). Germline V gene lookup returns CDR1 SGHTA and CDR2 FQGNSA. This CDR3 is built from 14 residues. V lost 6 bases and J 2 bases, leaving 11 bases between the germline ends. CDR3 loop: CASRPGQAGNTIYF. CDR3 bases read: TGTGCCAGCAGACCAGGGCAGGCTGGAAACACC. Together with reference TRBV7-2 and TRBJ1-3, the CDR3 gives the full variable domain: GAGVSQSPSNKVTEKGKDVELRCDPISGHTALYWYRQSLGQGLEFLIYFQGNSAPDKSGLPSDRFSAERTGGSVSTLTIQRTQQEDSAVYLCASRPGQAGNTIYFGEGSWLTVV.

With regard to this clone: Read data end 3 residues before the CDR3 end; the end is taken from the germline J gene. The chain couples TRBV20-1 to TRBJ2-5, with 8 bases matching TRBD1. Germline V gene lookup returns CDR1 DFQATT and CDR2 SNEGSKA (reference sequence). The length of the CDR3 is 14 residues. The ends lost 0 bases at V and 7 bases at J; junction bases unmatched: 7. The sequenced CDR3 bases are TGCAGTGCTAGAGAAGGACAGGGAAGAAGGACC. Translated, it gives CSAREGQGRRT. The whole CDR3 is CSAREGQGRRTQYF.

A remark on this clone: The read halts 3 residues ahead of the CDR3 end, with the missing end drawn from the germline J gene. The chain is built from TRBV19 and TRBJ2-7; 10 bases are a match to TRBD1. The CDR3 sequence is 19 residues long. Germline values: CDR1 LNHDA, CDR2 SQIVND (reference sequence). The ends lost 6 bases at V and 4 bases at J; junction bases unmatched: 21. The DNA read from the CDR3 is TGTGCCAGTAGGCCCCATGACCGGGACAGGGGAGTGAGTACGTACGAG. Translated: CASRPHDRDRGVSTYE. The full CDR3 protein is CASRPHDRDRGVSTYEQYF.

As concerns this clone: The read terminates 3 residues ahead of where the CDR3 ends, so the germline J gene completes it. This chain connects TRBV9 to TRBJ2-3; 10 positions agree with TRBD2. Germline V gene lookup returns CDR1 SGDLS and CDR2 YYNGEE. Losses at the gene ends were 3 bases for V and 2 bases for J; bases not matched to a gene: 9. CDR3 length: 17 residues. The sequenced CDR3 bases are TGTGCCAGCAGCGCAACTAGCGGGACAGCCGTCACAGATACG. Translating it yields CASSATSGTAVTDT. The CDR3 as a whole reads CASSATSGTAVTDTQYF.

CDR3 DNA (partial): TGTGCCAGCAGCCCCCTCGCGGGAAACTATGGC. It encodes CASSPLAGNYG. The CDR3 in full is CASSPLAGNYGYTF. This chain joins TRBV5-6 and TRBJ1-2, with D uncertain. The read stops 3 residues short of the end of the CDR3; the missing end is completed from the germline J gene. There are 14 residues in the CDR3. Per germline, CDR1 SGHDT and CDR2 YYEEEE. V lost 4 bases and J 2 bases, leaving 12 bases between the germline ends.

Comments on this clone: The CDR3 is cut off 3 residues early in the read; its end comes from the germline J gene. The rearrangement uses TRBV20-1 and TRBJ2-7; the match to TRBD2 covers 12 bases. The CDR3 runs to 16 residues. V lost 0 bases and J lost 1; bases outside the gene matches: 4. CDR1 DFQATT and CDR2 SNEGSKA come from the germline V gene (reference sequence). The CDR3 loop reads CSARDLGTSGSYEQYF. The CDR3 bases that were read are TGCAGTGCTAGAGATCTCGGGACTAGCGGGTCCTACGAG.

Turning to this clone: With the read ending 3 residues before the CDR3 end, the germline J gene is used to fill in that end. The chain combines TRBV5-1 with TRBJ2-2; 11 nucleotides align to TRBD2. V shed 0 bases, J shed 0 bases, and the junction held 4 bases outside the gene matches. Per germline, CDR1 SGHRS and CDR2 YFSETQ. This CDR3 is built from 18 residues. The part of the CDR3 DNA that was read is TGCGCCAGCAGCTTGGCCAAGGGACTAGCGGCGAACACCGGGGAG. Its protein is CASSLAKGLAANTGE. The CDR3 reads in full as CASSLAKGLAANTGELFF.

As regards this clone: The read ends 3 residues before the CDR3 terminus; that terminus is restored from the germline J gene. V and J are TRBV11-3 and TRBJ2-7, with 7 bases that match TRBD2. V lost 4 bases to trimming and J lost 5 bases; unmatched junction nucleotides: 5. Germline loops: CDR1 SGHNT, CDR2 YENEEA. CDR3 length equals 13 residues. The CDR3 loop is CASSSRGGNEQYF. The DNA read from the CDR3 is TGTGCCAGCAGCTCGAGGGGAGGGAACGAG. Full variable domain (remainder filled in from reference TRBV11-3 and TRBJ2-7): EAGVVQSPRYKIIEKKQPVAFWCNPISGHNTLYWYLQNLGQGPELLIRYENEEAVDDSQLPKDRFSAERLKGVDSTLKIQPAELGDSAVYLCASSSRGGNEQYFGPGTRLTVT.

As concerns this clone: Read coverage stops 3 residues before the CDR3 terminus; the germline J gene supplies the remainder. The rearrangement links TRBV10-3 to TRBJ2-3; tentatively, D is TRBD1 (6 bases). The CDR3 loop spans 13 amino acids. Germline V gene lookup returns CDR1 ENHRY and CDR2 SYGVKD. Deletions cut 7 bases from V and 4 bases from J, with 12 bases between. The CDR3: CAINPQGSDTQYF. The sequenced CDR3 bases are TGTGCCATCAACCCACAGGGTTCAGATACG.

In the case of this clone: Read coverage stops 3 residues before the CDR3 terminus; the germline J gene supplies the remainder. Other DNA sequences in the same sample also yield this CDR3. J is TRBJ2-5 and V is TRBV10-3; D may be TRBD1 (5 bases). Trimming took 0 bases from V and 1 from J, leaving 9 bases between them. The CDR3 is made up of 15 amino acids. CDR1 is ENHRY and CDR2 is SYGVKD in the germline V gene. The sequenced part of the CDR3 DNA is TGTGCCATCAGTGAGTCAAGGGGCAGCCAAGAGACC. This gives the protein CAISESRGSQET. The whole CDR3 is CAISESRGSQETQYF.

About this clone: The CDR3 end falls 3 residues outside the read, so it is completed with the germline J gene. The chain couples TRBV20-1 to TRBJ2-7; D is perhaps TRBD2 (6 bases). The V and J ends lost 7 bases and 0 bases respectively, with 13 bases between them. CDR3 length equals 13 residues. The germline CDR1 and CDR2 sequences are DFQATT and SNEGSKA (reference sequence). The CDR3 DNA, read in part, is TGCAGTGTGCTTGCGGGGAGCTCCTACGAG. It is translated as CSVLAGSSYE. The full CDR3 protein is CSVLAGSSYEQYF.

Points on this clone: Read sequence stops 3 residues before the CDR3 end, and the germline J gene provides the missing end. This rearrangement joins TRBV2 to TRBJ2-7, with TRBD1 identical over 7 bases. The CDR3 is made up of 13 amino acids. Germline V gene lookup returns CDR1 SNHLY and CDR2 FYNNEI. J gave up 6 bases and V 7 bases, and 9 bases lay outside the gene matches. The CDR3 reads CASTAGTESEQYF. CDR3 bases read: TGTGCCAGCACCGCCGGGACAGAGAGCGAG.

This chain's CDR3 is CSGAVPPTDTQYF. The DNA read from the CDR3 is TGCAGTGGGGCCGTTCCTCCCACAGATACG. This chain uses TRBV20-1 with TRBJ2-3, with D hard to call. The read finishes 3 residues shy of the CDR3 end, and the germline J gene is used to complete it. Trimming stripped 7 bases from V and 2 bases from J, with 13 bases between. Germline V CDR1 and CDR2: DFQATT, SNEGSKA (reference sequence). This CDR3 comprises 13 residues.

Concerning this clone itself: The read terminates 3 residues ahead of where the CDR3 ends, so the germline J gene completes it. The chain combines TRBV20-1 with TRBJ2-5; 12 bases align to TRBD2. From germline, CDR1 is DFQATT and CDR2 SNEGSKA (reference sequence). Germline trimming cut 2 bases from V and 7 bases from J; bases unmatched to any gene: 11. The CDR3 length is 16 residues. The DNA read from the CDR3 is TGCAGTGCTAGAAGGACTAGCGGGATGGGAGGGGGGACC. This encodes CSARRTSGMGGGT. The whole CDR3 reads CSARRTSGMGGGTQYF.

Details on this clone: The read terminates 3 residues before the CDR3 end, so the remaining end is supplied by the germline J gene. V and J are TRBV14 and TRBJ1-2, with D possibly TRBD1 on 6 matching bases. The V and J ends lost 5 bases and 2 bases respectively, with 18 bases between them. Germline V lookup: CDR1 SGHDN, CDR2 FVKESK. The CDR3 runs to 16 residues. This CDR3 reads CASSGGYDRPNYGYTF. CDR3 DNA (partial): TGTGCCAGCAGCGGGGGTTATGACAGGCCGAACTATGGC.

Note on this clone: The CDR3 end is not reached by the read, which stops 3 residues before it; the germline J gene fills it in. This chain connects TRBV7-8 to TRBJ1-5; no reliable D call. V dropped 5 bases and J dropped 0 bases, with 5 bases sitting between them. CDR1 is SGHVS and CDR2 is FQNEAQ in the germline V gene. The CDR3 contains 13 residues. Here the CDR3 reads CASSADSNQPQHF. The part of the CDR3 DNA that was read is TGTGCCAGCAGCGCAGATAGCAATCAGCCC.

A remark on this clone: Sequencing ends 3 residues short of the CDR3 end; the germline J gene provides the rest. The V gene is TRBV5-1, the J gene TRBJ2-2; D unresolved. Germline CDR1 and CDR2: SGHRS and YFSETQ. Trimming took off 3 bases at V and 3 bases at J, with 9 bases between the two ends. The CDR3 runs 14 residues. The sequenced part of the CDR3 DNA is TGCGCCAGCAGCTACCGAACTGACACCGGGGAG. Translation gives CASSYRTDTGE. The complete CDR3 protein is CASSYRTDTGELFF.

Concerning this clone: The sequence runs out 3 residues before the end of the CDR3; the remainder is reconstructed from the germline J gene. The chain couples TRBV3-1 (or the pseudogene TRBV3-2) to TRBJ2-3; D remains ambiguous. From germline, CDR1 is LGHDT and CDR2 YNNKEL (reference sequence). Trimming left V 2 bases short and J 0 bases short, with 9 bases between. The CDR3 has 15 amino acids. CDR3 sequence: CASSQRLASTDTQYF. Incomplete CDR3 DNA: TGTGCCAGCAGCCAACGACTGGCTAGCACAGATACG.

Points on this clone: The missing CDR3 end, 3 residues past where the read stops, is filled in from the germline J gene. The chain carries TRBV10-3 and TRBJ2-7, with 9 bases identical to TRBD1. CDR3 length: 14 amino acids. Germline CDR1 is ENHRY and CDR2 is SYGVKD. Trimming took 6 bases from V and 2 from J; bases not matched to a gene: 5. Partial CDR3 DNA: TGTGCCATCAGGGGGGACAGGGTCCCCTACGAG. It specifies CAIRGDRVPYE. The complete CDR3 reads CAIRGDRVPYEQYF.

Note on this clone: The CDR3 is cut off 3 residues early in the read; its end comes from the germline J gene. The chain employs TRBV28 and TRBJ1-2; no reliable D call. The germline gives CDR1 MDHEN, CDR2 SYDVKM. Between the trimmed V and J ends, which lost 7 bases and 3 bases, there was a span of 18 bases. CDR3 length equals 15 residues. CDR3 DNA (partial): TGTGCCAGCATAGTCGGTTCTAATAGGGACTATGGC. It yields the protein CASIVGSNRDYG. In full, the CDR3 reads CASIVGSNRDYGYTF.